This T cell receptor beta chain was recorded in a study of blood T cell repertoires in COVID-19. Study overall: There were acute and convalescent COVID-19 samples, and they came from the United States, Italy and Spain.

Ages ranged from about 18 to 89 years, with residence in fewer than 25 US areas. Participant-reported clinical history was the basis for cohort assignment. Recovery meant two consecutive negative NP/OP PCR tests, professional clearance, or resolved symptoms. The data were produced by immunoSEQ multiplex PCR, yet TCRdb's version contains in-frame clones alone and is incomplete. Here the sample spans about 130,000 clones, 86% being singletons. The V and J ends lost 2 bases and 2 bases, in that order; junction bases with no gene match: 6. The CDR3 extends over 15 amino acids. Germline values: CDR1 LGHDT, CDR2 YNNKEL (reference sequence).

The TCR was taken from a woman aged 50 to 60 who had recovered from COVID-19. The chain carries TRBV3-1 (or the pseudogene TRBV3-2) and TRBJ2-7; 7 bases match TRBD1. The sample comprised PBMCs or T cells enriched from blood (not recorded which). CDR3 in amino acids: CASSQNKQGAYEQYF. In nucleotides, the CDR3 is TGTGCCAGCAGCCAAAATAAGCAGGGGGCCTACGAGCAGTACTTC.